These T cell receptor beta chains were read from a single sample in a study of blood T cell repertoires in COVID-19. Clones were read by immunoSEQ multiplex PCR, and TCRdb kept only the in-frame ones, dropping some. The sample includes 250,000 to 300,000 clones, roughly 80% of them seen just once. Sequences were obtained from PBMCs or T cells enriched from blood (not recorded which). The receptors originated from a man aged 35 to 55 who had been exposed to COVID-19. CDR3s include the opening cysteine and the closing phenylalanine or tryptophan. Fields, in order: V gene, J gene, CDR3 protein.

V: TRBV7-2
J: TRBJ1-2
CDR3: CASSKDRGNYGYTF

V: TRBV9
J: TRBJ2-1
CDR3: CASSTSGGPASEQFF

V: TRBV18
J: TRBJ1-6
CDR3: CASSPGRDYNSPLHF

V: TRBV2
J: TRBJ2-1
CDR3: CASSELGQGLGEQFF

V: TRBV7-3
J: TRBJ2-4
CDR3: CASSVGTSGPLNF

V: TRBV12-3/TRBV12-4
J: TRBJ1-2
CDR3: CASSFFETEGYTF

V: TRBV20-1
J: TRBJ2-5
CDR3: CSARDLETQYF

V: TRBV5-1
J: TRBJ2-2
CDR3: CASSDAGLDYTGELFF

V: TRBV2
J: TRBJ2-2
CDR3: CASRTLTGKNGELFF

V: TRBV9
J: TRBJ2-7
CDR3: CASSVATLSSEQYF

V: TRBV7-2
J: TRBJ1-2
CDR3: CASSLMSSYGYTF

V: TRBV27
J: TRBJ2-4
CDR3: CASSLSGWAENIQYF

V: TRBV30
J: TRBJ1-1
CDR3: CAWSGTGATEAFF

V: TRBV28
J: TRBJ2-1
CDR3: CASRSEDNNEQFF

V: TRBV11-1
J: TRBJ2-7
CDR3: CASSLVRTSLYEQYF

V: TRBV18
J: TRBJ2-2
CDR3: CASSRIRGANTGELFF

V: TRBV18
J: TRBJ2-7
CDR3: CASSPPLSGGIGVQYF

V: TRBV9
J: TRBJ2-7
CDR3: CASSAGTSGMYEQYF

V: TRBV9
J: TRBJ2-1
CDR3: CASSVELAGVREQFF

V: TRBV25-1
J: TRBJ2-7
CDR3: CASSEVGTSYEQYF

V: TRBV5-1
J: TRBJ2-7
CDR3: CASSLYTSGSQTYEQYF

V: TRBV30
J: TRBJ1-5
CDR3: CAVEGSNNQPQHF

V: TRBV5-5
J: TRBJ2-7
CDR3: CASSGRQGQPYEQYF

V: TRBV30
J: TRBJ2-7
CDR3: CAWSRPYEQYF

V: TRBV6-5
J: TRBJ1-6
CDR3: CASSYSEGTVQPLHF

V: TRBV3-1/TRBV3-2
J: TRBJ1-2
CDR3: CASSYPGVETYYGYTF

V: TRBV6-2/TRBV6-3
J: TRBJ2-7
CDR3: CASSYLRGITYEQYF

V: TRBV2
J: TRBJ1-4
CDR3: CASGRQAGGEKLFF

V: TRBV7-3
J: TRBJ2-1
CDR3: CASSLLRGTYNEQFF

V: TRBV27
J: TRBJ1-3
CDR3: CASSFLRDTGYGNTIYF

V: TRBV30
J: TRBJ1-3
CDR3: CACPLGVSGNTIYF